The clone carrying this T cell receptor (beta chain) was detected only a few times. Its target is unknown. This sample was taken from a study of T-cell reconstitution after alpha-beta-depleted transplantation in children. Unique molecular identifiers were used in preparing the TCRbeta library. From the PCR reads, TCRdb called clonotypes with MiXCR, one entry per CDR3 protein. The table records around 420,000 distinct CDR3 sequences, around 15% of them present only once. Notes on the study in general: Recipient T cells and thymic progenitors that survived gave rise to the high TCRbeta diversity observed at day 60 in some patients. Reportedly, only several hundred clones from non-depleted graft cells drove alpha-beta T-cell counts at about two months. T cells produced anew were the main source of T-cell counts and diversity one year after transplant.

The input for sequencing was PBMCs, mostly from graft donor cells, taken 360 days after TCRalphabeta/CD19-depleted stem cell transplant. The clonotype originates from a boy in the first two years of life who had a stem cell transplant for Wiskott-Aldrich syndrome, so the T cells may come from the graft donor.

The DNA of the CDR3 is TGTGCCAGCAGTCGCAGGGGGCTAGGGTCTAATGAAAAACTGTTTTTT. It yields the protein CASSRRGLGSNEKLFF. This sequence joins TRBV12-3 or TRBV12-4 and TRBJ1-4; TRBD1 aligns across 8 bases. J gave up 3 bases and V 5 bases, and 8 bases lay outside the gene matches. There are 16 residues in the CDR3.